This T cell receptor beta chain stems from a study of identical twins. Template switching added a universal primer site; cDNA carried unique molecular identifiers. TCRdb reprocessed the 5' RACE reads via MiXCR and lists one record per CDR3 protein. The data hold fewer than 800,000 distinct CDR3 sequences, with 7% to 7.5% observed a single time. A remark on this clonotype: The target antigen is unknown.

Study-wide results and limits: For monozygotic twins, models underestimated out-of-frame TCR alpha sharing. Researchers reported weaker excess twin sharing in beta out-of-frame sequences.

CDR3 size: 17 residues. V gave up 6 bases and J gave up 1 base; unmatched junction bases: 8. The same data also contributed to another study, on yellow fever vaccine responses in identical twins.

Source material: PBMCs. This rearrangement joins TRBV12-3 or TRBV12-4 to TRBJ2-2; 10 bases are shared with TRBD1. The TCR sequence derives from a woman under 30 in good health. The CDR3 here is CASRDGTGEWNTGELFF. In DNA, the CDR3 is TGTGCCAGCAGGGACGGGACAGGGGAATGGAACACCGGGGAGCTGTTTTTT.